The clone carrying this T cell receptor beta chain occurred once. Its target is not known. This entry is derived from a study of T cell responses to AZD1222 COVID-19 vaccine. Study overall: Second-dose intervals near 4 or 12 weeks were combined.

Sequencing used immunoSEQ multiplex PCR; TCRdb keeps in-frame clones, though not all of them. Among 95,000 to 100,000 clones listed, 85% to 90% were seen once. Study results and caveats: Among those given AZD1222, only 6 or 7 were seropositive at baseline. Clonal diversity may have been underestimated, and the donors were mostly white British, with more females than males. The study found Spike-specific TCR breadth and depth rose after two AZD1222 doses.

The CDR3 contains 16 residues. CDR1 is SGHDN, CDR2 FVKESK, per germline. Trimming removed 4 bases from V and 2 bases from J; junction bases left unmatched: 5. The sequencing used peripheral blood, collected on day 0 of AZD1222 vaccination. This clonotype was obtained from an adult in good health. The chain has TRBV14 and TRBJ1-4; the match to TRBD1 covers 9 bases. CDR3 sequence reads: CASSPGTGLTNEKLFF. In nucleotides, the CDR3 is TGTGCCAGCAGCCCCGGGACAGGGCTTACTAATGAAAAACTGTTTTTT.